This passage covers 2 T cell receptor beta chains from one sample sequenced in a study of beta chain features in type 1 diabetes (dated by TCRdb to the late 2010s). The library relied on the immunoSEQ multiplex PCR assay. All of the isolated RNA was reverse transcribed with the High Capacity cDNA Reverse Transcription Kit, so expressed TCRB transcripts were sequenced. TCRdb limited this immuneACCESS table to in-frame rearrangements with V and J called. A share of clones is missing; checked studies link under half to unresolved V genes, and the rest is unexplained. A total of 850,000 to 900,000 clones appear in this sample, about a sixth of them only once. The top ten clonotypes cover about 0.02% of the sample. Input material: naive CD4+ T cells from blood. Explained via the paper, the cell subset or site label denotes: true naive CD4+ T cells. Receptors originate from a woman aged 18-29 years in good health.

CDR3 amino acids: CASSFPDRGDEQFF. Here the CDR3 DNA reads TGTGCCAGCAGCTTCCCGGATAGAGGGGATGAGCAGTTCTTC. The V call is TRBV11-2, the J call TRBJ2-1; D is tentatively TRBD1 or TRBD2 (5 bases each). The length of the CDR3 is 14 residues. V dropped 3 bases and J dropped 8 bases, with 14 bases sitting between them. CDR1 SGHAT and CDR2 FQNNGV come from the germline V gene. Full variable domain (remainder filled in from reference TRBV11-2 and TRBJ2-1): EAGVAQSPRYKIIEKRQSVAFWCNPISGHATLYWYQQILGQGPKLLIQFQNNGVVDDSQLPKDRFSAERLKGVDSTLKIQPAKLEDSAVYLCASSFPDRGDEQFFGPGTRLTVL.

The chain recombines TRBV6-1 with TRBJ1-5, with 9 bases that match TRBD1. V lost 7 bases to trimming and J lost 6 bases; unmatched junction nucleotides: 7. Germline CDR1 and CDR2: MNHNS and SASEGT. The CDR3 consists of 14 residues. The CDR3 loop is CASNRGQGVQPQHF. The CDR3 coding sequence is TGTGCCAGCAATCGGGGACAGGGAGTTCAGCCCCAGCATTTT.